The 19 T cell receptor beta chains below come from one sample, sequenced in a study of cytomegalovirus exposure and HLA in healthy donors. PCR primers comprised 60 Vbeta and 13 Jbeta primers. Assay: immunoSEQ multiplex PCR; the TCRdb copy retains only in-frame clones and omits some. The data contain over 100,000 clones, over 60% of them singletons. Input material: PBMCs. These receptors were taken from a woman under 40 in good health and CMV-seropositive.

The CDR3 coding sequence is TGTGCCTGCGCCCGGGGGAGGGGCACAGATACGCAGTATTTT. This gives the protein CACARGRGTDTQYF. The chain recombines TRBV30 with TRBJ2-3; 7 positions match TRBD2. The J segment lost 1 base and the V segment lost 6 bases, leaving 7 bases of the junction unmatched. CDR1 is GTSNPN and CDR2 is SVGIG in the germline V gene (reference sequence). CDR3 length: 14 residues.

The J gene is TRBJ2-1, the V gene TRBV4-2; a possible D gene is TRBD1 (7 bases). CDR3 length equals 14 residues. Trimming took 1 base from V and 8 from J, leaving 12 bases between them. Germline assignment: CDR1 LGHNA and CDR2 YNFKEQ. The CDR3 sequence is CASSQGVRGDEQFF. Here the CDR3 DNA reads TGTGCCAGCAGCCAAGGAGTCAGGGGGGATGAGCAGTTCTTC.

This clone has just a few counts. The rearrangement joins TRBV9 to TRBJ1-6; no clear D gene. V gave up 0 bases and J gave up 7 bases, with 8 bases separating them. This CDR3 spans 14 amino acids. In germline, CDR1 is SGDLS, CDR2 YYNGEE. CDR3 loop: CASSVDAGNSPLHF. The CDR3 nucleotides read TGTGCCAGCAGCGTAGATGCGGGAAATTCACCCCTCCACTTT.

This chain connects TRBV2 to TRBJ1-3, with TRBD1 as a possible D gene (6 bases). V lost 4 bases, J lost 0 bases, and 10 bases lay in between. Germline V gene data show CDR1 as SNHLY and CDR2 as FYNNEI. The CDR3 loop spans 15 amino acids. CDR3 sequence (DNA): TGTGCCAGCAGTGCAGGGGCCTACTCTGGAAACACCATATATTTT. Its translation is CASSAGAYSGNTIYF.

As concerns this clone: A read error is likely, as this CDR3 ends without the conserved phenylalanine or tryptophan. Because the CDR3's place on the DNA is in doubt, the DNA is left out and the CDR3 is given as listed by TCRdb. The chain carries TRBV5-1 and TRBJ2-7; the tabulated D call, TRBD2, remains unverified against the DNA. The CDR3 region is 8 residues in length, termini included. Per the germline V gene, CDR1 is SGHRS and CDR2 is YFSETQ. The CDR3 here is CASLTLRS.

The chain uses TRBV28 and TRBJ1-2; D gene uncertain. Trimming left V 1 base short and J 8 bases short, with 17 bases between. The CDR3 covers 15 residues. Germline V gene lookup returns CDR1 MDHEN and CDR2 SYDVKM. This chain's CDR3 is CASSLFTRPRRGYTF. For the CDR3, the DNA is TGTGCCAGCAGTTTATTCACTCGTCCTAGACGGGGCTACACCTTC.

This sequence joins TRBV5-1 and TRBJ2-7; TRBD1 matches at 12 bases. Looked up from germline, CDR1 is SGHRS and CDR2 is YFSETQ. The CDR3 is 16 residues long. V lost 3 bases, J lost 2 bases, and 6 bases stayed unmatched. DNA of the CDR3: TGCGCCAGCAGCTGGGGGGGACAGGGGGCAACCTACGAGCAGTACTTC. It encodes CASSWGGQGATYEQYF.

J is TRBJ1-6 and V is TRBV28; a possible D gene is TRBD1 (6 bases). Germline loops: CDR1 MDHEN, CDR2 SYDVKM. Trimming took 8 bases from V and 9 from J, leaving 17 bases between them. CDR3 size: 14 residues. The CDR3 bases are TGTGCCAGCTCGGGCATGGGGGCGGGTTCACCCCTCCACTTT. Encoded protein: CASSGMGAGSPLHF.

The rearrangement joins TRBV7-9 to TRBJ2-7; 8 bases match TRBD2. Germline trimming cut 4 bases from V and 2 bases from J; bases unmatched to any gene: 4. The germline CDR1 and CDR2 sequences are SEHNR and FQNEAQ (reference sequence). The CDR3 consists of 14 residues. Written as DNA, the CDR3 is TGTGCCAGCAGCTCTAGCGGGCGCACCTACGAGCAGTACTTC. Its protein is CASSSSGRTYEQYF.

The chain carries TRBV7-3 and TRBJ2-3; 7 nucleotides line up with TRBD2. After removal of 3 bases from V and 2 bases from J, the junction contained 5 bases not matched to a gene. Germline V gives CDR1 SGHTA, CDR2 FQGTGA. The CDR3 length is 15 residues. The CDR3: CASSFAAGDTDTQYF. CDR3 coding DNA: TGTGCCAGCAGCTTCGCCGCGGGGGACACAGATACGCAGTATTTT.

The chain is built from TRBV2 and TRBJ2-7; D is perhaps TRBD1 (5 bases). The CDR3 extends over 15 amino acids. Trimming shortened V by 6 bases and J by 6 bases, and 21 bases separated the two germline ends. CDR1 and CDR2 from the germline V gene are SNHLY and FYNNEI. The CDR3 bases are TGTGCCAGCAGGGATACCCCGGGCCACCAGGGCGAGCAGTACTTC. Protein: CASRDTPGHQGEQYF.

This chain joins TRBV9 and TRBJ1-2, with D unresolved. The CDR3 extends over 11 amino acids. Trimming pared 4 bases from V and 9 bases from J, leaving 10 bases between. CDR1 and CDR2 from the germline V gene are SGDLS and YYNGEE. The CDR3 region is CASSFGGSYTF. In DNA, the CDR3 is TGTGCCAGCAGCTTTGGAGGGAGCTACACCTTC.

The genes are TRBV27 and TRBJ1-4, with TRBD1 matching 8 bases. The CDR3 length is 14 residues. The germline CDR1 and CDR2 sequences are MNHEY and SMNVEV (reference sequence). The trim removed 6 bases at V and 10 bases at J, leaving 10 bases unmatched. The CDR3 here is CASRPGGHPGKLFF. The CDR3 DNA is TGTGCCAGCAGGCCAGGGGGCCACCCGGGAAAACTGTTTTTT.

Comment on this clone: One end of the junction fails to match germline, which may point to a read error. The CDR3 loop reads CASSGSGANVLTF. The CDR3 DNA follows: TGTGCCAGCTCAGGTTCTGGGGCCAACGTCCTGACTTTT. J is TRBJ2-6 and V is TRBV6-1; D is perhaps TRBD1 (5 bases). The length of the CDR3 is 13 residues. Germline values: CDR1 MNHNS, CDR2 SASEGT.

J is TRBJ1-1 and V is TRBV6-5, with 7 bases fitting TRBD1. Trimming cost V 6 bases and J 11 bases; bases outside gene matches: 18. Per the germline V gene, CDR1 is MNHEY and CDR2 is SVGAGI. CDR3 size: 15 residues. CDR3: CASRPTQGVLSGAFF. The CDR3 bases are TGTGCCAGCAGACCGACCCAGGGGGTGTTATCGGGTGCTTTCTTT.

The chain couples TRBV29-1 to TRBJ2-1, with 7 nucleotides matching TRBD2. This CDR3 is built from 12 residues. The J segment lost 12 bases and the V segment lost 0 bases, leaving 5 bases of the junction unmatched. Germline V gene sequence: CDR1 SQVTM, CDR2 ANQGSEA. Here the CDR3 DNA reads TGCAGCGTTGAAGATGGGGCTAGCGGGCAGTTCTTC. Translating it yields CSVEDGASGQFF.

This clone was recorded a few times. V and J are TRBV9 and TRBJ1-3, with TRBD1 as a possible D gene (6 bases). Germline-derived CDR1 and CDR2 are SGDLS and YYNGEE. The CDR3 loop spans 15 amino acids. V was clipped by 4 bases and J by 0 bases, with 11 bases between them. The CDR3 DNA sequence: TGTGCCAGCAGCTACACAGGGCACTCTGGAAACACCATATATTTT. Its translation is CASSYTGHSGNTIYF.

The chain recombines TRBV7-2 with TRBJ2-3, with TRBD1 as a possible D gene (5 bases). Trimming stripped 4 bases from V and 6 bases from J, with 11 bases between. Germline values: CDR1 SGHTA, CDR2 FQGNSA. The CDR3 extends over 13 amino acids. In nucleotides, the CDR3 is TGTGCCAGCAGCTATGGATCAGGGGATACGCAGTATTTT. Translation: CASSYGSGDTQYF.

The CDR3 loop reads CASSSQAGDYGYTF. For the CDR3, the DNA is TGTGCCAGCAGCTCGCAAGCAGGGGATTATGGCTACACCTTC. The chain couples TRBV7-2 to TRBJ1-2, with D possibly TRBD1 on 6 matching bases. Trimming cost V 4 bases and J 5 bases, with 14 bases left between them. This CDR3 is built from 14 residues. The germline V gene encodes CDR1 SGHTA and CDR2 FQGNSA. The whole variable domain, remainder taken from reference TRBV7-2 and TRBJ1-2, is GAGVSQSPSNKVTEKGKDVELRCDPISGHTALYWYRQSLGQGLEFLIYFQGNSAPDKSGLPSDRFSAERTGGSVSTLTIQRTQQEDSAVYLCASSSQAGDYGYTFGSGTRLTVV.